This T cell receptor (beta chain) was retrieved from a study of vaccination and CD4 T cells after COVID-19. About the research overall: Collection of post-COVID samples occurred a median approximately 93 days after diagnosis, spanning a range of 35 to 161. The authors exposed cells to overlapping spike peptides derived from SARS-CoV-2, HCoV-NL63, HCoV-OC43 and HCoV-229E.

As to this clonotype: The antigen remains undetermined.

With the Oncomine TCR Beta short-read assay, DNA from cultured CD4+ T cells was sequenced. TCRdb passed the PCR reads through MiXCR, listing each CDR3 protein once. The data show approximately 20,000 distinct CDR3 sequences, about 21% seen once. The V gene end was trimmed by 5 bases and the J gene end by 3 bases; junction bases not matched to a gene: 7. Germline V gene lookup returns CDR1 MDHEN and CDR2 SYDVKM. The CDR3 covers 15 residues. Treatment described: roughly 10-day PBMC culture with coronavirus spike peptide pools or control peptides (ViraFEST assay). Scientists separated out CD4+ T cells through negative selection following 10 days in culture.

The sequence was obtained from a human donor with COVID-19. Sequencing used cultured CD4+ T cells from blood. This chain links TRBV28 with TRBJ1-3; TRBD1 matches 7 bases. Here the CDR3 reads CASSLRDSSGNTIYF. The CDR3 DNA follows: TGTGCCAGCAGTCTACGGGACAGCAGTGGAAACACCATATATTTT.